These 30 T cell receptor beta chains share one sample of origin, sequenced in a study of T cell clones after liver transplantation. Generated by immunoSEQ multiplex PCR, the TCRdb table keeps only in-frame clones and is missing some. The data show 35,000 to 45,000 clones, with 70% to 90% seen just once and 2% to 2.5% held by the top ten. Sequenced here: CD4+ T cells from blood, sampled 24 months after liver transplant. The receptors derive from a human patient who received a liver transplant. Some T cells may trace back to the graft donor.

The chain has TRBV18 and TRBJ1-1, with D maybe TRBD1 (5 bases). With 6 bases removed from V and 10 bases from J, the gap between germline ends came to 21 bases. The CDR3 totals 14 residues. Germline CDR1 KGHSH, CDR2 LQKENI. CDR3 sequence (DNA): TGTGCCAGCTCGCTAGATTTGGTCGGGAGGGGAGCTTTCTTT. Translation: CASSLDLVGRGAFF.

This CDR3 reads CASSVGQVYEQYF. CDR3 nucleotide sequence: TGCGCCAGCAGCGTGGGACAGGTCTACGAGCAGTACTTC. This sequence joins TRBV5-1 and TRBJ2-7, with 8 positions matching TRBD1. This CDR3 comprises 13 residues. Germline-derived CDR1 and CDR2 are SGHRS and YFSETQ. V dropped 4 bases and J dropped 3; count of bases not matched to a gene: 3.

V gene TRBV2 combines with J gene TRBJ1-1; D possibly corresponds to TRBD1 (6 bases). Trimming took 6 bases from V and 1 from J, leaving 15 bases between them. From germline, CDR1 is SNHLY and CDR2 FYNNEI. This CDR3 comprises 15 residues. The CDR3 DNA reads TGTGCCAGCAGCCGGGGCAGGGGTTGGAACACTGAAGCTTTCTTT. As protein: CASSRGRGWNTEAFF.

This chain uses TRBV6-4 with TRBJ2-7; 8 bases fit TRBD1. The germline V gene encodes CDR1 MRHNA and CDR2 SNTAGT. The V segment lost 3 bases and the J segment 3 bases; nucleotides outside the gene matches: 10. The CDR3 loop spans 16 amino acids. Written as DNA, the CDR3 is TGTGCCAGCAGTGATTTGATAGCACAGGGGGGCTACGAGCAGTACTTC. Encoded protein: CASSDLIAQGGYEQYF.

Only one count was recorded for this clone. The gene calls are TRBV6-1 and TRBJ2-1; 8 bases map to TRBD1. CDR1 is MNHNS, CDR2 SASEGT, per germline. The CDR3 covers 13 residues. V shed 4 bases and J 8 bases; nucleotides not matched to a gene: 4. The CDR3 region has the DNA TGTGCCAGCAGTGCGGACAGGGACCATGAGCAGTTCTTC. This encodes CASSADRDHEQFF.

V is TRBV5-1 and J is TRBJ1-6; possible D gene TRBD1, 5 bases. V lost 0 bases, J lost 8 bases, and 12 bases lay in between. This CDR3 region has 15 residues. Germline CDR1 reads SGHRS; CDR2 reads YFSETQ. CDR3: CASSLVGEWDSPLHF. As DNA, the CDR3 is TGCGCCAGCAGCTTGGTGGGGGAGTGGGATTCACCCCTCCACTTT. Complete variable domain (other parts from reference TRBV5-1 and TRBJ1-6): KAGVTQTPRYLIKTRGQQVTLSCSPISGHRSVSWYQQTPGQGLQFLFEYFSETQRNKGNFPGRFSGRQFSNSRSEMNVSTLELGDSALYLCASSLVGEWDSPLHFGNGTRLTVT.

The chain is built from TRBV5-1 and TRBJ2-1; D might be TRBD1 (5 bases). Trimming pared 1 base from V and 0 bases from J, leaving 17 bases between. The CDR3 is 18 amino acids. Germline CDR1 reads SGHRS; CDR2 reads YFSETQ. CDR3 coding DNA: TGCGCCAGCAGCTTGAGATCGCCGACAGTGAACTCCTACAATGAGCAGTTCTTC. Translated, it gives CASSLRSPTVNSYNEQFF.

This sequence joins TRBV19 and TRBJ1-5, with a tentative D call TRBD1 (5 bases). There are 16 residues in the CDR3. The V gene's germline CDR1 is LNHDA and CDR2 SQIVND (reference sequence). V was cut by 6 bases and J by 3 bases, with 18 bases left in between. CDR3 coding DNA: TGTGCCAGTAGGGTAAATAGAGGGGATATCAATCAGCCCCAGCATTTT. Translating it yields CASRVNRGDINQPQHF.

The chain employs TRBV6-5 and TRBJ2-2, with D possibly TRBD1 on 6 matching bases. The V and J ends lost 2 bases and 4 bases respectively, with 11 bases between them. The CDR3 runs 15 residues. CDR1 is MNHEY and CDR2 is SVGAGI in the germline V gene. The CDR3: CASSYPPTGTGELFF. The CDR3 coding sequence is TGTGCCAGCAGTTACCCCCCGACAGGCACCGGGGAGCTGTTTTTT.

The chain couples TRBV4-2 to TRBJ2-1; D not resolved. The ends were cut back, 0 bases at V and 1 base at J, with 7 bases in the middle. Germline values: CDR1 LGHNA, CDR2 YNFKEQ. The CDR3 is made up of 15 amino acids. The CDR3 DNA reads TGTGCCAGCAGCCAAGAAAGGTTTTCCTACAATGAGCAGTTCTTC. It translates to CASSQERFSYNEQFF.

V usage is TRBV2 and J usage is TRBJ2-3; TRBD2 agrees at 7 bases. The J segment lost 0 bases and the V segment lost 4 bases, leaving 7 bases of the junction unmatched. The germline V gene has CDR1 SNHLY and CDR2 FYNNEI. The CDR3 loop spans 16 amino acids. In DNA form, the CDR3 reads TGTGCCAGCAGTGGTGATAGCGGGTCGAGCACAGATACGCAGTATTTT. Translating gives CASSGDSGSSTDTQYF. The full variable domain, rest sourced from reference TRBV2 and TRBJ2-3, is EPEVTQTPSHQVTQMGQEVILRCVPISNHLYFYWYRQILGQKVEFLVSFYNNEISEKSEIFDDQFSVERPDGSNFTLKIRSTKLEDSAMYFCASSGDSGSSTDTQYFGPGTRLTVL.

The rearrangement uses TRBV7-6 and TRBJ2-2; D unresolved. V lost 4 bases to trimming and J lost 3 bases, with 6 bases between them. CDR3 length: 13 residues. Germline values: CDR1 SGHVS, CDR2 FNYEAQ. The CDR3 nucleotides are TGTGCCAGCAGCTCCGCTCACACCGGGGAGCTGTTTTTT. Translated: CASSSAHTGELFF. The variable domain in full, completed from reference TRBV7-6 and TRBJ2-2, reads GAGVSQSPRYKVTKRGQDVALRCDPISGHVSLYWYRQALGQGPEFLTYFNYEAQQDKSGLPNDRFSAERPEGSISTLTIQRTEQRDSAMYRCASSSAHTGELFFGEGSRLTVL.

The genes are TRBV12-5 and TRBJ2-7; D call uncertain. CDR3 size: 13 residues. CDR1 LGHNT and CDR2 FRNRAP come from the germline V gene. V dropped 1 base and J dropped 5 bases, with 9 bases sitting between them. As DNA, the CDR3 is TGTGCTAGTGGTTTGGAGGGCCGGGACGAGCAGTACTTC. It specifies CASGLEGRDEQYF.

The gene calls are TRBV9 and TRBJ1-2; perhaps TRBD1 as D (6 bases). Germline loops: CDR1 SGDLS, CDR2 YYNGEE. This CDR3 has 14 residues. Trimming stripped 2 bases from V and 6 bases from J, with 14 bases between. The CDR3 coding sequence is TGTGCCAGCAGCGTGAGAGGGGGGGCGAATGGCTACACCTTC. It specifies CASSVRGGANGYTF.

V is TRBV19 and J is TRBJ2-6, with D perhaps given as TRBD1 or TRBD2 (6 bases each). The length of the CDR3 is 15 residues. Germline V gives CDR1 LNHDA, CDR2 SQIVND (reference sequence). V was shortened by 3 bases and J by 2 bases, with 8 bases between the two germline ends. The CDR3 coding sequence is TGTGCCAGTAGTATGAGGGGGGCTGGGGCCAACGTCCTGACTTTC. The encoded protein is CASSMRGAGANVLTF.

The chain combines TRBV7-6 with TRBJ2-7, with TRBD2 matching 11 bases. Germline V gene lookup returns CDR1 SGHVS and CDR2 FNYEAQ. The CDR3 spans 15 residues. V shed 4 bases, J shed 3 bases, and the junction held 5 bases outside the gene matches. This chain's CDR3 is CASSSNGLAGYEQYF. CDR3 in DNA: TGTGCCAGCAGCTCGAACGGACTAGCGGGCTACGAGCAGTACTTC.

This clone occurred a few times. The CDR3 sequence: CASSIQGMNTEAFF. The DNA of the CDR3 is TGTGCCAGTAGTATACAGGGGATGAACACTGAAGCTTTCTTT. This rearrangement joins TRBV19 to TRBJ1-1; possible D gene TRBD1, 6 bases. Per the germline V gene, CDR1 is LNHDA and CDR2 is SQIVND (reference sequence). The CDR3 sequence is 14 residues long. V was pared by 2 bases and J by 0 bases, with 7 bases between.

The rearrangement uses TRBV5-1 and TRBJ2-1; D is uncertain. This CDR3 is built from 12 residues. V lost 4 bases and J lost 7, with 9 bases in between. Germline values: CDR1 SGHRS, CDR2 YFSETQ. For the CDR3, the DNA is TGCGCCAGCAGCCTAGAGTCTAATGAGCAGTTCTTC. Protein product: CASSLESNEQFF.

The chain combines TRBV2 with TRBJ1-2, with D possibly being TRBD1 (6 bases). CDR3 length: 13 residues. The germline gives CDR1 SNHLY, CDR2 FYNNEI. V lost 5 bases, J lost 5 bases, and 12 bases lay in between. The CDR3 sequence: CASSLRGPYGYTF. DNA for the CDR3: TGTGCCAGCAGTCTCAGGGGACCATATGGCTACACCTTC.

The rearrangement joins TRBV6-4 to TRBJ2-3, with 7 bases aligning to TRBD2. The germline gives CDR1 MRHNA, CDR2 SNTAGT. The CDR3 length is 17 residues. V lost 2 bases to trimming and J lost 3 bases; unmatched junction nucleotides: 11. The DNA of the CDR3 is TGTGCCAGCAGTGACCTCCTGCGGGAGCTTGAGACAGATACGCAGTATTTT. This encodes CASSDLLRELETDTQYF.

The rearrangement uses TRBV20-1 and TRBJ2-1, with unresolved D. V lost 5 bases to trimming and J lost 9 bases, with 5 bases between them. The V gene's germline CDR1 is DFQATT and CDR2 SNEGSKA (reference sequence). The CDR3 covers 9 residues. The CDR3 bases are TGCAGTGCTGGCGGTGAGCAGTTCTTC. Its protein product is CSAGGEQFF.

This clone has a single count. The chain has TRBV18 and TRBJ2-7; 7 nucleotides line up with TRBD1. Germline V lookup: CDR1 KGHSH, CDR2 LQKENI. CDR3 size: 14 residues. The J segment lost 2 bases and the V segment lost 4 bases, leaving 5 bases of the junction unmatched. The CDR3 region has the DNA TGTGCCAGCTCACGCGACAGGGCCGCCTACGAGCAGTACTTC. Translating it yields CASSRDRAAYEQYF.

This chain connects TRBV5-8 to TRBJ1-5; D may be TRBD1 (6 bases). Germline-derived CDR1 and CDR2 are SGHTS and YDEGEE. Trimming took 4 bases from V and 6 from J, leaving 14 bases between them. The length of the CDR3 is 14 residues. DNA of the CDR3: TGTGCCAGCAGCACGGACAGTATAGGTCAGCCCCAGCATTTT. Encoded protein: CASSTDSIGQPQHF.

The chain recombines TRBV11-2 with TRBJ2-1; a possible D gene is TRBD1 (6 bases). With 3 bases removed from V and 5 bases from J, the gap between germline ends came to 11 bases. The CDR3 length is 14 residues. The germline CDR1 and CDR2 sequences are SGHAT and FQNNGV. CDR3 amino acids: CASSFLRTDNEQFF. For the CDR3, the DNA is TGTGCCAGCAGCTTTCTACGGACAGACAATGAGCAGTTCTTC.

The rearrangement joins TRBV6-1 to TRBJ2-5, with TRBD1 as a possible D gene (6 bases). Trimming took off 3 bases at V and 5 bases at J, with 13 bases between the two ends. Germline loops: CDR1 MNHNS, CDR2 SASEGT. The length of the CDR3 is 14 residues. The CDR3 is CASSDSTGVETQYF. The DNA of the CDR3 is TGTGCCAGCAGTGACTCGACAGGAGTGGAGACCCAGTACTTC.

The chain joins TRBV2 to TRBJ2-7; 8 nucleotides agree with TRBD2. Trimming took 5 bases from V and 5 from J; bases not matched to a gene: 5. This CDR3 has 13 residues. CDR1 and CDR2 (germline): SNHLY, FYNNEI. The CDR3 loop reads CASSWGLGDEQYF. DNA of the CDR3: TGTGCCAGCAGTTGGGGACTAGGAGACGAGCAGTACTTC.

This CDR3 is CASAGDNEQFF. The DNA for the CDR3 is TGTGCCAGCGCCGGGGACAATGAGCAGTTCTTC. This sequence joins TRBV7-9 and TRBJ2-1, with a weak D call TRBD2 (5 bases). The CDR3 covers 11 residues. V lost 8 bases to trimming and J lost 5 bases, with 7 bases between them. The germline V gene encodes CDR1 SEHNR and CDR2 FQNEAQ (reference sequence).

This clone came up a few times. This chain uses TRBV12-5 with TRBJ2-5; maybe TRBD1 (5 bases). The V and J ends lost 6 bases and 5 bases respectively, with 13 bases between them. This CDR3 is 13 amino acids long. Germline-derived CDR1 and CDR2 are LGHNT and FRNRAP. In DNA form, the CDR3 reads TGTGCTAGTGGGAATCAGGGTTGGGAGACCCAGTACTTC. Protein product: CASGNQGWETQYF.

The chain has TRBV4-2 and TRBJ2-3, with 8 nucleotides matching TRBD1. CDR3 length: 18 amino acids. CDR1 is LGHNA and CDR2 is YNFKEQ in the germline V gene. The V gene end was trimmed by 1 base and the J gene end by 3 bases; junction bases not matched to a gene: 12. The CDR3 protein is CASSQGAQGAGKTDTQYF. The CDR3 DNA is TGTGCCAGCAGCCAAGGGGCCCAGGGGGCCGGGAAGACAGATACGCAGTATTTT.

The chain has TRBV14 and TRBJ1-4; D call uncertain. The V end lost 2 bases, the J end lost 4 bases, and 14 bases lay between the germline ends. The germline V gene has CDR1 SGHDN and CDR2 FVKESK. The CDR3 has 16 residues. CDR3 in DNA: TGTGCCAGCAGCCAAATTTTCGGCGGGGATAATGAAAAACTGTTTTTT. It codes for CASSQIFGGDNEKLFF.